This TCR beta chain was obtained from a study of identical twins. Germline-derived CDR1 and CDR2 are KGHSH and LQKENI. The CDR3 has 15 residues. V lost 5 bases and J lost 4; bases outside the gene matches: 6. This clonotype showed up just a few times. TCRdb fed the 5' RACE reads into MiXCR, producing one record per CDR3 protein. In the table there are under 250,000 distinct CDR3 sequences, roughly 10% of which are singletons. This TCR came from a woman aged 18-35 years in good health. V is TRBV18 and J is TRBJ1-1; TRBD1 matches 11 bases. The sequenced material came from memory (CD45RO+) T cells sorted from blood. The CDR3 reads CASSGTGTGGTEAFF. The CDR3 DNA reads as TGTGCCAGCTCAGGCACAGGGACAGGGGGCACTGAAGCTTTCTTT.